Listed here is a single T cell receptor beta chain. The antigen it binds to is not known. Base qualities are missing; no much larger clone stands one base away. TCR CDR3 regions were amplified from genomic DNA by multiplex PCR using the deep immunoSEQ assay. Genomic DNA extracted from each cell subset was distributed evenly over all wells of several immunoSEQ 96-well plates, and each plate served as one replicate. For sorted subsets, roughly 200 ng genomic DNA, equal to about 30,000 T cell genomes, was loaded into each replicate PCR. Purified libraries were quantified with a Qubit 3.0 fluorometer, sized on a Bioanalyzer 2100, and re-quantified with the KAPA Library Quantification kit. Every immunoSEQ 96-well plate was sequenced on a separate single-read 150-cycle Illumina NextSeq 550 flow cell. The source study handled its data this way. The immunoSEQ output contained only junctional sequences without quality scores, so filtering could not match that applied to full-length reads. To assign V/J genes and CDR3, sequences were annotated against IMGT germline references using PyIR, a Python wrapper for IgBLAST v1.9. Reads were filtered out if the reads had weak V/J assignments (E-value above 1e-6), no CDR3, stop codons, out-of-frame junctions, or ambiguous translated residues. A V3J clonotype was defined by an identical inferred V gene, J gene, and CDR3 amino acid sequence. Percentage overlap between repertoires was calculated by dividing the number of shared unique clonotypes by the size of the smaller repertoire. Repertoire richness was assessed with RTK rarefaction, the Chao1 estimator, and Recon v2.1 estimates of unobserved clonotypes. Generation probabilities were computed with OLGA for all TCRbeta clonotypes obtained by the gDNA method from a few donors. TCRdb provides this immuneACCESS table in a form limited to in-frame rearrangements. Some clones are lacking; in checked studies, under half of them reflect an unresolved V gene, and why the rest are absent is not known. The DNA was the basis for D and trimming; V, J and clone size are from that table. This sample lists 1 million to 1.3 million clones; 75% to 85% were detected once. 0.61% of the sample goes to the ten largest clones.

The data derive from a study of shared clonotypes between healthy human individuals (dated by TCRdb to about 2020). For context, the study as a whole: The cohort comprised two women and a few men aged 18 to 49 years. For each donor, CD4 naive and CD4 memory were each given three plates, CD8 naive was given two plates, and CD8 memory was given one plate. To estimate repertoire size and how much clonotype sharing occurs between individuals, the study deeply sequenced the blood TCR repertoires of about 5 healthy adults. To increase sequencing depth and limit assay-specific biases, different laboratories used diverse techniques to prepare libraries and sequence TCR repertoires. Each donor's leukapheresis produced roughly between roughly 0.85 and 10 billion PBMCs. General study outcomes and caveats: Larger estimated clonotype richness was generally found for naive subsets than for memory subsets. Sampling was restricted to blood, and TCR repertoires in tissue are likely to differ from TCR repertoires in blood. The small number of donors limited the genetic and exposure-history diversity represented. Even with the large sequencing depth, rarefaction of the sorted-subset datasets indicated that sequencing was incomplete. Sharing across a handful of donors was observed for approximately 4.6% of naive CD4, about 4% of naive CD8, roughly 2.3% of memory CD4, and about 0.4% of memory CD8 clonotypes. Compared with non-shared clonotypes, the clonotypes found in all four sorted-subset donors had higher generation probabilities. Pairwise subsampling led to the expectation that sequencing depth would affect the degree of clonotype sharing among donors.

The donors were healthy, HIV-negative adults with no recently reported acute infections or vaccinations. Only Caucasian adults living in Nashville, Tennessee, USA were represented among the donors. CD4+ T cells were enriched by magnetic negative selection, after which naive cells were positively selected on CD45RA and the negative fraction was taken as the memory subset. Blood was collected by leukapheresis, and PBMCs were isolated by Ficoll-Histopaque density gradient centrifugation and then cryopreserved in liquid nitrogen vapor phase. Purity and quantity of every magnetically sorted T cell population were checked by analytical flow cytometry. Genomic DNA was isolated from each sorted fraction and quantified by UV absorbance on a Nanodrop 2000c. The CDR3, from cysteine to phenylalanine, totals 18 residues. CDR3 DNA only is kept here, 54 bases in frame from base 1. At the junction V is shortened by 0 bases and J by 2 bases, with 15 bases in between. The CDR1 and CDR2 encoded by the germline V gene are SGHTS and YDEGEE.

The receptor chain draws on TRBV5-8 and TRBJ2-6; perhaps TRBD1 is the D gene, with 6 bases matching. The source of this sequence is a young man in good health. Some clones in this sample may be carry-over from other donors' samples. Sample: memory CD4+ T cells from PBMCs. Per the publication, the cell subset or site label means: CD45RA-negative fraction. The DNA sequence reads TGTGCCAGCAGCTTGGTTTGGACAGCGCGCACTGGGGCCAACGTCCTGACTTTC. It encodes CASSLVWTARTGANVLTF.